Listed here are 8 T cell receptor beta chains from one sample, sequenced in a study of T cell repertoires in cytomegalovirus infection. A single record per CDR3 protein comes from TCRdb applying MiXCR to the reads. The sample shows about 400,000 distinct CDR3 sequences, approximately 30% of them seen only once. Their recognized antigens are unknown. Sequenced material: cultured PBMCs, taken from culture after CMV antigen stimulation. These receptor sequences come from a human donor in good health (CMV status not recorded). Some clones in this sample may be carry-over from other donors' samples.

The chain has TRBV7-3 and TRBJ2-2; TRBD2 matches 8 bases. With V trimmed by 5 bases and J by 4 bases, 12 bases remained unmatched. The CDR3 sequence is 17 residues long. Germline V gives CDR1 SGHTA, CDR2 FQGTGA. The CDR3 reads CASSLTSGGSGTGELFF. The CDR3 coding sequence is TGTGCCAGCAGCCTCACTAGCGGAGGCTCGGGCACCGGGGAGCTGTTTTTT. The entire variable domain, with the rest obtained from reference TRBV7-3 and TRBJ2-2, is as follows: GAGVSQTPSNKVTEKGKYVELRCDPISGHTALYWYRQSLGQGPEFLIYFQGTGAADDSGLPNDRFFAVRPEGSVSTLKIQRTERGDSAVYLCASSLTSGGSGTGELFFGEGSRLTVL.

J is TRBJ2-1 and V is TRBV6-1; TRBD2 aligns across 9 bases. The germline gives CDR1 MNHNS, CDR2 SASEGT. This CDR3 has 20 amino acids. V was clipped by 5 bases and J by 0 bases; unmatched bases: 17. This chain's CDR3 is CASSLFTSGFKTSSYNEQFF. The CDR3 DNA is TGTGCCAGCAGTTTGTTTACTAGCGGGTTTAAGACAAGCTCCTACAATGAGCAGTTCTTC.

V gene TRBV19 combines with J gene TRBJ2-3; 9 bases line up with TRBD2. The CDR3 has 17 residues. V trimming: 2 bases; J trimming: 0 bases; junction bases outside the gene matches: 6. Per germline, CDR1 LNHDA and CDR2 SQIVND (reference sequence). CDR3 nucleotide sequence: TGTGCCAGTAGTATACTAGCGGGACCAACCAGCACAGATACGCAGTATTTT. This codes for CASSILAGPTSTDTQYF.

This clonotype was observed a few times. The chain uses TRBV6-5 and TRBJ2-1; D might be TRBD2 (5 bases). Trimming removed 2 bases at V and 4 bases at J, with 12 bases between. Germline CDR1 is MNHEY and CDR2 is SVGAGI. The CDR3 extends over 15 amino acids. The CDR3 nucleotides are TGTGCCAGCAGTTACAGGGCTAGCAAATACAATGAGCAGTTCTTC. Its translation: CASSYRASKYNEQFF.

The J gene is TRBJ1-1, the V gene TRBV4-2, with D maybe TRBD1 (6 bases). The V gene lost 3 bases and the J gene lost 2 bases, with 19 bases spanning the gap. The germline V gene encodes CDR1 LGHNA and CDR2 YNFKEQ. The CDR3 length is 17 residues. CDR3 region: CASSQEWGAGVNTEAFF. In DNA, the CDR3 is TGTGCCAGCAGCCAGGAATGGGGGGCAGGGGTTAACACTGAAGCTTTCTTT.

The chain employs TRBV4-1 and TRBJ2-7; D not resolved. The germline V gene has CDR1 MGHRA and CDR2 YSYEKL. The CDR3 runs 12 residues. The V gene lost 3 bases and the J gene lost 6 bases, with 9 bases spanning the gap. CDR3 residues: CASSHPPREQYV. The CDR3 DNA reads TGCGCCAGCAGCCACCCACCTCGCGAGCAGTACGTC.

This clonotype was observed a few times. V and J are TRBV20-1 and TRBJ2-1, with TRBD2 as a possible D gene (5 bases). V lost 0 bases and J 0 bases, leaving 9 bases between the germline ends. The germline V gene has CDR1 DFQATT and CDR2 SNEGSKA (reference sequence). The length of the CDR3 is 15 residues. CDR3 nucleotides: TGCAGTGCTAGAGATTCGGGGAGCTCCTACAATGAGCAGTTCTTC. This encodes CSARDSGSSYNEQFF.

CDR3 protein: CASSLGISGNIQYF. DNA of the CDR3: TGTGCCAGCAGCTTGGGAATCTCGGGGAACATTCAGTACTTC. V and J are TRBV5-4 and TRBJ2-4; the D gene is possibly TRBD2 (5 bases). This CDR3 has 14 amino acids. With 0 bases removed from V and 7 bases from J, the gap between germline ends came to 11 bases. The germline CDR1 and CDR2 sequences are SGHNT and YYREEE (reference sequence). The full variable domain, its missing parts supplied by reference TRBV5-4 and TRBJ2-4, is ETGVTQSPTHLIKTRGQQVTLRCSSQSGHNTVSWYQQALGQGPQFIFQYYREEENGRGNFPPRFSGLQFPNYSSELNVNALELDDSALYLCASSLGISGNIQYFGAGTRLSVL.